The clone carrying this T cell receptor (beta chain) has only a few counts. Some clones are missing from TCRdb's copy, which holds only in-frame ones; the method was immunoSEQ multiplex PCR. This sample carries 150,000 or so clones, roughly 84% of them seen once, and the ten largest clones take about an eighth. This sample is part of a study of blood T cell repertoires in COVID-19. Study overall: The study drew acute and convalescent COVID-19 samples from the United States, Italy and Spain. T cells, B-cell-depleted T cells, or PBMCs provided the cDNA or gDNA that served as material.

Individuals drawn from under 30 US areas were roughly 18 to 95 years old. Two negative PCRs, clearance, or symptom resolution had been documented for recovered Cohort 3 donors. This CDR3 spans 13 amino acids. Germline V gene sequence: CDR1 LGHDT, CDR2 YNNKEL (reference sequence). V lost 11 bases and J 7 bases, leaving 17 bases between the germline ends. The V and J genes are TRBV3-1 (or the pseudogene TRBV3-2) and TRBJ1-4; D may be TRBD1 (6 bases). The clonotype comes from a woman aged 55-70 years who had recovered from COVID-19. The sequenced sample consisted of PBMCs or T cells enriched from blood (not recorded which). The CDR3 loop reads CAAGVQGSEKLFF. CDR3 sequence (DNA): TGTGCCGCCGGGGTACAGGGTAGTGAAAAACTGTTTTTT.